This TCR beta chain emerged from a study of regulatory T cells in long-lasting Graves disease. CDR3 regions were amplified by Arm-PCR using iRepertoire HTBI primers to build TCR beta libraries. MiXCR was run by TCRdb on the multiplex PCR reads, yielding one entry per CDR3 protein. The table records over 300,000 distinct CDR3 sequences, roughly 15% of them present only once. Time point of the sample: newly diagnosed GD, antithyroid drugs for less than 3 months. Extracted PBMC RNA gave rise to the TCR library. The CDR3 runs 13 residues. V shed 4 bases and J shed 5 bases, with 9 bases lying between them. Germline assignment: CDR1 MNHEY and CDR2 SMNVEV (reference sequence).

This receptor was identified in a female donor with Graves disease. The V call is TRBV27, the J call TRBJ1-5, with D maybe TRBD1 (5 bases). The source was peripheral blood mononuclear cells (PBMCs), collected at new diagnosis, from a patient treated with antithyroid drugs. CDR3 sequence reads: CASSSGPYQPQHF. As DNA, the CDR3 is TGTGCCAGCAGTTCAGGGCCCTATCAGCCCCAGCATTTT.